The clone carrying this T cell receptor beta chain was recorded only once. These data come from a study of identifying expanded T cells in peripheral blood. TCRdb's table, derived via immunoSEQ multiplex PCR, lists solely in-frame clones and lacks some. The profile shows tens of thousands of clones, 70% to 90% of them singletons. The germline CDR1 and CDR2 sequences are SGDLS and YYNGEE. Trimming left V 0 bases short and J 4 bases short, with 19 bases between. The CDR3 is made up of 17 amino acids. The sequence came from a person between 18 and 75 years old in good health. The V and J genes are TRBV9 and TRBJ1-1; D not resolved. Sequencing was done on a sample of blood. The CDR3 DNA reads as TGTGCCAGCAGCGTAGTCCCCGGCTTAGCGTTGGGCACTGAAGCTTTCTTT. It codes for CASSVVPGLALGTEAFF.